This T cell receptor beta chain was identified in a study of identical twins. TCRdb analysed the 5' RACE reads with MiXCR anew, one entry per CDR3 protein. The sample contains 1.5 million to 2 million distinct CDR3 sequences, roughly 35% of which appear only once. Germline assignment: CDR1 SGHDN and CDR2 FVKESK. V lost 3 bases to trimming and J lost 0 bases; unmatched junction nucleotides: 6. The CDR3 contains 16 residues. The J gene is TRBJ1-1, the V gene TRBV14, with 8 bases fitting TRBD1. The TCR comes from a newborn girl in good health. Source material: cord blood. CDR3 protein: CASSHFTGQVNTEAFF. DNA for the CDR3: TGTGCCAGCAGCCACTTTACGGGACAGGTGAACACTGAAGCTTTCTTT. The full variable domain, rest sourced from reference TRBV14 and TRBJ1-1, is EAGVTQFPSHSVIEKGQTVTLRCDPISGHDNLYWYRRVMGKEIKFLLHFVKESKQDESGMPNNRFLAERTGGTYSTLKVQPAELEDSGVYFCASSHFTGQVNTEAFFGQGTRLTVV.